A single sample gave rise to the 31 T cell receptor beta chains below, sequenced in a study of cytomegalovirus exposure and HLA in healthy donors (dated by TCRdb to 2015 to 2018). Library preparation used the immunoSEQ multiplex PCR assay. A mixture of 60 forward primers for TCR Vbeta segments and 13 reverse primers for TCR Jbeta segments was used in the multiplex PCR. Drawn from immuneACCESS, this table holds only the in-frame rearrangements with V and J called that TCRdb kept. Clones are partly lost; checked studies trace under half to an unresolved V gene and leave the rest unexplained. The sample table contains 200,000 to 250,000 clones; only one count was recorded for more than 70% of them. The top ten clones comprise about 0.45% of the sample. The sample comprised PBMCs. These receptors were obtained from a boy between 10 and 17 years old in good health and CMV-seronegative.

The V call is TRBV4-1, the J call TRBJ1-5; D gene ambiguous. This CDR3 is built from 14 residues. The germline gives CDR1 MGHRA, CDR2 YSYEKL. V shed 0 bases and J shed 9 bases, with 12 bases lying between them. CDR3 sequence (DNA): TGCGCCAGCAGCCAAGAAGAGCGAATTCGGCCCCAGCATTTT. As protein: CASSQEERIRPQHF.

The chain joins TRBV19 to TRBJ2-2, with D unclear. The V gene lost 3 bases and the J gene lost 1 base, with 6 bases spanning the gap. Germline lookup yields CDR1 LNHDA and CDR2 SQIVND (reference sequence). The CDR3 totals 14 residues. CDR3 protein: CASSIQQNTGELFF. In nucleotides, the CDR3 is TGTGCCAGTAGTATCCAACAGAACACCGGGGAGCTGTTTTTT. Full variable domain (missing parts from reference TRBV19 and TRBJ2-2): DGGITQSPKYLFRKEGQNVTLSCEQNLNHDAMYWYRQDPGQGLRLIYYSQIVNDFQKGDIAEGYSVSREKKESFPLTVTSAQKNPTAFYLCASSIQQNTGELFFGEGSRLTVL.

The V and J genes are TRBV5-6 and TRBJ2-2; D is unresolved. V lost 2 bases and J lost 0, with 5 bases in between. The CDR3 is 14 amino acids. Germline V lookup: CDR1 SGHDT, CDR2 YYEEEE. DNA of the CDR3: TGTGCCAGCAGCTTTTCTACGAACACCGGGGAGCTGTTTTTT. This codes for CASSFSTNTGELFF.

The chain couples TRBV4-1 to TRBJ1-1; TRBD1 might be the D (5 bases). This CDR3 contains 14 residues. Trimming took off 0 bases at V and 3 bases at J, with 8 bases between the two ends. Per germline, CDR1 MGHRA and CDR2 YSYEKL. CDR3 DNA: TGCGCCAGCAGCCAAGATGGGGGGGACACTGAAGCTTTCTTT. Translation gives CASSQDGGDTEAFF.

The gene calls are TRBV5-6 and TRBJ2-7; 7 nucleotides match TRBD1. The CDR3 runs 16 residues. V shed 0 bases, J shed 5 bases, and the junction held 11 bases outside the gene matches. In germline, CDR1 is SGHDT, CDR2 YYEEEE. The CDR3 region has the DNA TGTGCCAGCAGCTTGGTCCGACAGGGTCGTCGAAACGAGCAGTACTTC. Its protein is CASSLVRQGRRNEQYF. The whole variable domain, remainder taken from reference TRBV5-6 and TRBJ2-7, is DAGVTQSPTHLIKTRGQQVTLRCSPKSGHDTVSWYQQALGQGPQFIFQYYEEEERQRGNFPDRFSGHQFPNYSSELNVNALLLGDSALYLCASSLVRQGRRNEQYFGPGTRLTVT.

V is TRBV4-2 and J is TRBJ1-2, with D maybe TRBD1 (6 bases). From germline, CDR1 is LGHNA and CDR2 YNFKEQ. V lost 1 base, J lost 5 bases, and 14 bases lay in between. CDR3 length equals 15 residues. In DNA, the CDR3 is TGTGCCAGCAGCCAAGCGGGCCCAGGGGTTTATGGCTACACCTTC. Its translation is CASSQAGPGVYGYTF.

This clone was found a few times. CDR3 in amino acids: CATRDSTPPGHEQYF. As DNA, the CDR3 is TGTGCCACCCGGGACAGCACTCCCCCAGGTCACGAGCAGTACTTC. The chain carries TRBV28 and TRBJ2-7; 7 positions agree with TRBD1. The CDR3 loop spans 15 amino acids. Unmatched junction bases numbered 17, after V lost 10 bases and J lost 5 bases. Per the germline V gene, CDR1 is MDHEN and CDR2 is SYDVKM.

This clone has only one observation. The chain has TRBV11-2 and TRBJ2-5, with 11 nucleotides matching TRBD2. The germline gives CDR1 SGHAT, CDR2 FQNNGV. This CDR3 spans 17 amino acids. J gave up 8 bases and V 0 bases, and 11 bases lay outside the gene matches. The CDR3 reads CASSLDLTSGNQGTQYF. CDR3 DNA sequence: TGTGCCAGCAGCTTAGATCTGACTAGCGGGAACCAAGGAACCCAGTACTTC.

The chain combines TRBV7-9 with TRBJ1-2; TRBD1 aligns across 7 bases. The CDR3 length is 14 residues. The V gene's germline CDR1 is SEHNR and CDR2 FQNEAQ (reference sequence). The V and J ends lost 3 bases and 3 bases, in that order; junction bases with no gene match: 4. CDR3 loop: CASSLTGKDYGYTF. The DNA for the CDR3 is TGTGCCAGCAGCTTGACAGGGAAGGACTATGGCTACACCTTC.

The V call is TRBV27, the J call TRBJ1-4; TRBD1 agrees at 7 bases. The CDR3 has 14 amino acids. Germline CDR1 reads MNHEY; CDR2 reads SMNVEV (reference sequence). The junction had 7 bases not matched to a gene; V was cut back by 4 bases and J by 8 bases. CDR3 nucleotide sequence: TGTGCCAGCAGTTCGACCGGGACAGAAGAAAAACTGTTTTTT. Its protein product is CASSSTGTEEKLFF.

The chain couples TRBV30 to TRBJ1-6; 11 bases align to TRBD1. Germline CDR1 is GTSNPN and CDR2 is SVGIG (reference sequence). V shed 5 bases and J 6 bases; nucleotides not matched to a gene: 0. The CDR3 has 13 residues. CDR3 amino acids: CAWGQGANSPLHF. As DNA, the CDR3 is TGTGCCTGGGGACAGGGGGCTAATTCACCCCTCCACTTT. Looking up the rest from reference TRBV30 and TRBJ1-6 gives the full variable domain: SQTIHQWPATLVQPVGSPLSLECTVEGTSNPNLYWYRQAAGRGLQLLFYSVGIGQISSEVPQNLSASRPQDRQFILSSKKLLLSDSGFYLCAWGQGANSPLHFGNGTRLTVT.

This chain joins TRBV6-1 and TRBJ2-3; 9 bases agree with TRBD1. Looked up from germline, CDR1 is MNHNS and CDR2 is SASEGT. The V segment lost 4 bases and the J segment 0 bases; nucleotides outside the gene matches: 8. This CDR3 is built from 17 residues. CDR3 in amino acids: CASSVSLTGGSTDTQYF. CDR3 nucleotides: TGTGCCAGCAGTGTTTCGTTGACAGGGGGGAGCACAGATACGCAGTATTTT.

The chain has TRBV29-1 and TRBJ1-4, with 7 bases identical to TRBD1. V lost 7 bases and J lost 8; bases outside the gene matches: 7. The CDR3 covers 12 residues. Germline V gene sequence: CDR1 SQVTM, CDR2 ANQGSEA. CDR3 sequence (DNA): TGCAGCGGGGGTAGACAGGGCGAAAAACTGTTTTTT. Its protein product is CSGGRQGEKLFF.

CDR3 loop: CASSYSRVRGYTF. The CDR3 DNA reads as TGTGCCAGCAGTTACTCCCGGGTGCGCGGCTACACCTTC. The chain joins TRBV6-5 to TRBJ1-2; D not certain. V was cut by 0 bases and J by 8 bases, with 10 bases left in between. The germline gives CDR1 MNHEY, CDR2 SVGAGI. CDR3 length: 13 residues.

This clone came up once. The chain employs TRBV29-1 and TRBJ1-1; the D gene is possibly TRBD1 (5 bases). V was shortened by 6 bases and J by 3 bases, with 14 bases between the two germline ends. CDR1 SQVTM and CDR2 ANQGSEA come from the germline V gene. The CDR3 has 13 residues. Here the CDR3 DNA reads TGCAGCGTGAGCGGGACTCGGGACACTGAAGCTTTCTTT. This encodes CSVSGTRDTEAFF.

CDR3 coding DNA: TGTGCCAGCAGCTTAGTTGGGGGACTTGGCTACGAGCAGTACTTC. Translating it yields CASSLVGGLGYEQYF. This chain links TRBV11-2 with TRBJ2-7; D might be TRBD2 (6 bases). Germline values: CDR1 SGHAT, CDR2 FQNNGV. Trimming left V 1 base short and J 3 bases short, with 13 bases between. The length of the CDR3 is 15 residues.

CDR3 sequence reads: CASSLVVAGASHNEQFF. CDR3 sequence (DNA): TGTGCCAGCAGCTTAGTCGTTGCGGGGGCTTCTCACAATGAGCAGTTCTTC. The chain links TRBV7-6 to TRBJ2-1; weak D call: TRBD2 (7 bases). Germline V CDR1 and CDR2: SGHVS, FNYEAQ. CDR3 length: 17 residues. Trimming removed 1 base at V and 5 bases at J, with 18 bases between. Full variable domain (missing parts from reference TRBV7-6 and TRBJ2-1): GAGVSQSPRYKVTKRGQDVALRCDPISGHVSLYWYRQALGQGPEFLTYFNYEAQQDKSGLPNDRFSAERPEGSISTLTIQRTEQRDSAMYRCASSLVVAGASHNEQFFGPGTRLTVL.

V is TRBV30 and J is TRBJ2-7; TRBD1 agrees at 8 bases. This CDR3 is built from 13 residues. The germline gives CDR1 GTSNPN, CDR2 SVGIG (reference sequence). J lost 2 bases, V lost 5 bases, and 5 bases had no gene match. In nucleotides, the CDR3 is TGTGCCTGGGTTAAACAGGGGGCCTACGAGCAGTACTTC. Translated, it gives CAWVKQGAYEQYF.

This chain links TRBV7-6 with TRBJ2-5; D not certain. Trimming stripped 7 bases from V and 3 bases from J, with 18 bases between. Germline CDR1 and CDR2: SGHVS and FNYEAQ. The CDR3 covers 15 residues. The CDR3 spells CASTSPSLGEETQYF. CDR3 in DNA: TGTGCCAGCACCTCCCCCTCTCTAGGAGAAGAGACCCAGTACTTC.

This clone was counted a few times. The chain joins TRBV5-1 to TRBJ2-1; D is ambiguous. Germline assignment: CDR1 SGHRS and CDR2 YFSETQ. This CDR3 spans 16 amino acids. The V gene lost 4 bases and the J gene lost 0 bases, with 14 bases spanning the gap. CDR3 bases: TGCGCCAGCAGCCTTTGGGCTACCATCTCCTACAATGAGCAGTTCTTC. This translates into CASSLWATISYNEQFF. Drawing the rest from reference TRBV5-1 and TRBJ2-1, the complete variable domain is KAGVTQTPRYLIKTRGQQVTLSCSPISGHRSVSWYQQTPGQGLQFLFEYFSETQRNKGNFPGRFSGRQFSNSRSEMNVSTLELGDSALYLCASSLWATISYNEQFFGPGTRLTVL.

The gene calls are TRBV11-3 and TRBJ2-7; TRBD1 matches 8 bases. This CDR3 is 15 amino acids long. Germline CDR1 and CDR2: SGHNT and YENEEA. J was trimmed by 5 bases and V by 5 bases; bases with no gene match: 11. The DNA for the CDR3 is TGTGCCAGCAGCCACTTCACCAGGGGGCCCGACGAGCAGTACTTC. Translated: CASSHFTRGPDEQYF.

This clone was recorded once. This chain links TRBV5-1 with TRBJ2-2; no reliable D call. Between the trimmed V and J ends, which lost 4 bases and 3 bases, there was a span of 7 bases. The CDR3 spans 13 residues. Germline V gene data show CDR1 as SGHRS and CDR2 as YFSETQ. Written as DNA, the CDR3 is TGCGCCAGCAGCCTCCAGGACACCGGGGAGCTGTTTTTT. Amino acid sequence: CASSLQDTGELFF.

The chain has TRBV18 and TRBJ2-2; 7 bases agree with TRBD2. In germline, CDR1 is KGHSH, CDR2 LQKENI. V shed 6 bases, J shed 1 base, and the junction held 5 bases outside the gene matches. The CDR3 has 15 residues. The CDR3 DNA is TGTGCCAGCTCCGGCGGGGGTCTGAACACCGGGGAGCTGTTTTTT. Its protein product is CASSGGGLNTGELFF.

The chain has TRBV9 and TRBJ1-1; 7 bases match TRBD1. Germline lookup yields CDR1 SGDLS and CDR2 YYNGEE. V trimming: 0 bases; J trimming: 6 bases; junction bases outside the gene matches: 11. This CDR3 spans 16 amino acids. CDR3 sequence (DNA): TGTGCCAGCAGCGTAGAGGTTAGGGGGCAGGATGCTGAAGCTTTCTTT. The encoded protein is CASSVEVRGQDAEAFF.

The chain uses TRBV2 and TRBJ1-2; a weak D match, TRBD1 (5 bases). In germline, CDR1 is SNHLY, CDR2 FYNNEI. The ends were cut back, 7 bases at V and 8 bases at J, with 17 bases in the middle. This CDR3 is 13 amino acids long. Here the CDR3 DNA reads TGTGCCAGCACTCTGCGTGGGGGGAGAGGCTACACCTTC. Translated: CASTLRGGRGYTF. Using reference TRBV2 and TRBJ1-2 for the parts outside the CDR3, the full variable domain is EPEVTQTPSHQVTQMGQEVILRCVPISNHLYFYWYRQILGQKVEFLVSFYNNEISEKSEIFDDQFSVERPDGSNFTLKIRSTKLEDSAMYFCASTLRGGRGYTFGSGTRLTVV.

The rearrangement uses TRBV19 and TRBJ2-1; 7 bases align to TRBD2. J gave up 6 bases and V 2 bases, and 7 bases lay outside the gene matches. The length of the CDR3 is 15 residues. The V gene's germline CDR1 is LNHDA and CDR2 SQIVND (reference sequence). CDR3 region: CASSITSGVLNEQFF. In nucleotides, the CDR3 is TGTGCCAGTAGTATAACCAGCGGGGTACTCAATGAGCAGTTCTTC. The full variable domain, its missing parts supplied by reference TRBV19 and TRBJ2-1, is DGGITQSPKYLFRKEGQNVTLSCEQNLNHDAMYWYRQDPGQGLRLIYYSQIVNDFQKGDIAEGYSVSREKKESFPLTVTSAQKNPTAFYLCASSITSGVLNEQFFGPGTRLTVL.

Comments on this clone: Other DNA sequences in the sample encode the same CDR3. This chain joins TRBV7-8 and TRBJ2-7; unclear D gene. The V gene lost 1 base and the J gene lost 3 bases, with 7 bases spanning the gap. Germline assignment: CDR1 SGHVS and CDR2 FQNEAQ. The CDR3 has 13 amino acids. CDR3 nucleotides: TGTGCCAGCAGCTTAGGCCCGAGCTACGAGCAGTACTTC. Protein sequence: CASSLGPSYEQYF.

This clone came up a few times. This rearrangement joins TRBV5-5 to TRBJ2-5; 7 bases map to TRBD2. The CDR3 sequence is 17 residues long. V dropped 3 bases and J dropped 4; count of bases not matched to a gene: 15. Germline V gene sequence: CDR1 SGHKS, CDR2 YYEKEE (reference sequence). The CDR3 reads CASSWGPREGPPETQYF. CDR3 coding DNA: TGTGCCAGCAGCTGGGGTCCGAGGGAGGGCCCCCCAGAGACCCAGTACTTC.

CDR3 nucleotides: TGTGCCAGCAGCTTGGGACTTCCGCGTAACTATGGCTACACCTTC. It specifies CASSLGLPRNYGYTF. The J gene is TRBJ1-2, the V gene TRBV5-6; D remains unclear. The CDR3 sequence is 15 residues long. The germline V gene encodes CDR1 SGHDT and CDR2 YYEEEE. V was trimmed by 0 bases and J by 1 base, leaving 10 bases between them.

This CDR3 reads CSVVVQGRSPLHF. CDR3 in DNA: TGCAGCGTTGTTGTGCAGGGAAGATCACCCCTCCACTTT. V and J are TRBV29-1 and TRBJ1-6; perhaps TRBD1 as D (5 bases). Trimming stripped 4 bases from V and 10 bases from J, with 14 bases between. This CDR3 is 13 amino acids long. CDR1 SQVTM and CDR2 ANQGSEA come from the germline V gene. Combining the CDR3 with reference TRBV29-1 and TRBJ1-6 gives the whole variable domain SAVISQKPSRDICQRGTSLTIQCQVDSQVTMMFWYRQQPGQSLTLIATANQGSEATYESGFVIDKFPISRPNLTFSTLTVSNMSPEDSSIYLCSVVVQGRSPLHFGNGTRLTVT.

The V and J genes are TRBV30 and TRBJ2-3; D may be TRBD2 (6 bases). Germline CDR1 reads GTSNPN; CDR2 reads SVGIG (reference sequence). The CDR3 is made up of 14 amino acids. V lost 0 bases to trimming and J lost 1 base, with 8 bases between them. The DNA of the CDR3 is TGTGCCTGGAGTGTAGGAGGGGGCACAGATACGCAGTATTTT. Amino acid sequence: CAWSVGGGTDTQYF.